Presented here are 2 T cell receptor beta chains from one specimen sequenced in a study of blood T cell repertoires in COVID-19. Libraries were prepared by immunoSEQ multiplex PCR; TCRdb keeps only in-frame clonotypes and omits some of them. The top ten hold roughly 5.8% of the sample, which has tens of thousands of clones, roughly 80% seen once. Input material: peripheral blood. The source of these receptors is a human donor in a cohort sampled during active or convalescent COVID-19.

This sequence joins TRBV7-2 and TRBJ1-4; 9 bases are a match to TRBD1. The CDR3 is 14 amino acids. Germline V gives CDR1 SGHTA, CDR2 FQGNSA. Unmatched junction bases numbered 5, after V lost 5 bases and J lost 7 bases. The CDR3, as DNA: TGTGCCAGCAGCCCGGACAGGGGTGGTGAAAAACTGTTTTTT. It is translated as CASSPDRGGEKLFF. The entire variable domain, with the rest obtained from reference TRBV7-2 and TRBJ1-4, is as follows: GAGVSQSPSNKVTEKGKDVELRCDPISGHTALYWYRQSLGQGLEFLIYFQGNSAPDKSGLPSDRFSAERTGGSVSTLTIQRTQQEDSAVYLCASSPDRGGEKLFFGSGTQLSVL.

The chain links TRBV19 to TRBJ2-1; tentative D call: TRBD2 (6 bases). CDR1 and CDR2 (germline): LNHDA, SQIVND (reference sequence). V lost 0 bases to trimming and J lost 4 bases, with 10 bases between them. This CDR3 spans 15 amino acids. The CDR3 sequence: CASSIDQDYYNEQFF. The CDR3 DNA reads TGTGCCAGTAGTATAGATCAGGACTATTACAATGAGCAGTTCTTC.